This TCR beta chain derives from a study of neurological immune-mediated disorders. Study conclusions and caveats: HTLV-1-associated myelopathy had the most TCR clonal expansion, whereas multiple sclerosis had the least (lower than in healthy controls).

V lost 2 bases, J lost 4 bases, and 8 bases lay in between. This CDR3 is built from 13 residues. CDR1 is MNHEY and CDR2 is SVGAGI in the germline V gene. cDNA synthesis was performed by 5'RACE with 10-nucleotide random UMIs. Whenever a sequencing run was performed, it yielded over 200 million TCR-beta sequences from 15-18 subjects. TCRdb reprocessed the 5' RACE reads with MiXCR, giving one entry per CDR3 protein. Of approximately 50,000 distinct CDR3 sequences in the sample, just under 6% were seen once. Input was roughly 1 million sorted T cells, either CD4+ or CD8+. There are many counts of this clonotype. The antigen remains unidentified.

Material: CD4+ T cells from blood. The TCR originated in a woman younger than 35 with multiple sclerosis. The chain links TRBV6-5 to TRBJ1-1; D unresolved. CDR3 sequence: CASSYREGTEAFF. DNA for the CDR3: TGTGCCAGCAGTTACCGGGAAGGCACTGAAGCTTTCTTT.